This is a list of T cell receptor beta chains from one sample in a study of identical twins. Via MiXCR, TCRdb re-called the 5' RACE reads, giving one row per CDR3 protein. This sample has about 390,000 distinct CDR3 sequences, with roughly 9% found just once. The sequencing sample was made of naive T cells sorted from blood. These receptors came from a woman aged 50 to 65 in good health. Each CDR3 is given without its conserved first and last residue. A row's size may be missing; if present it is once, few, many or a size class.

abundance	v_gene	len	j_gene	CDR3aa
-	TRBV2	13	TRBJ2-7	ASSEGLSEEHEQY
few	TRBV5-1	13	TRBJ2-3	ASSGSGSGADTQY
-	TRBV12-3/TRBV12-4	11	TRBJ2-1	AGGRGPYNEQF
-	TRBV6-5	14	TRBJ1-5	ASSLHGQASNQPQH
few	TRBV7-9	17	TRBJ2-3	ASSLRLAGGPDGTDTQY
few	TRBV7-2	12	TRBJ2-7	ASSLLGASYEQY
many	TRBV10-3	13	TRBJ2-3	AISVASGSSDTQY
many	TRBV25-1	10	TRBJ1-2	ASSESGNGYT
few	TRBV12-3/TRBV12-4	13	TRBJ2-2	ASSPGSLGTGELF
few	TRBV6-1	10	TRBJ2-5	ASQTNQETQY
few	TRBV20-1	12	TRBJ2-3	SAFAGDGTDTQY
-	TRBV11-3	15	TRBJ2-1	ASSLGELAGGFNEQF
many	TRBV12-3/TRBV12-4	13	TRBJ2-3	ASTPGQGFLDTQY
-	TRBV12-3/TRBV12-4	12	TRBJ2-1	ASHTGRASNEQF
many	TRBV20-1	11	TRBJ2-3	SASLDSTDTQY
-	TRBV2	14	TRBJ2-7	ASSERLAGGPVEQY
few	TRBV20-1	9	TRBJ2-2	SARGSGELF
many	TRBV6-5	14	TRBJ1-5	ASSNLRGASNQPQH
many	TRBV29-1	9	TRBJ1-1	SVDINTEAF
few	TRBV25-1	15	TRBJ2-3	ASSVLTSGSGADTQY
few	TRBV20-1	10	TRBJ1-1	SARPLSTEAF
few	TRBV24-1	12	TRBJ2-2	ATRGVKGSGELF
many	TRBV12-3/TRBV12-4	14	TRBJ2-3	ASSFSRLGSTDTQY
-	TRBV5-1	14	TRBJ2-3	ASSLVGRVVADTQY
few	TRBV27	14	TRBJ1-4	ASSPGPPVEREKLF
few	TRBV12-3/TRBV12-4	12	TRBJ1-1	ASSLTAASTEAF
-	TRBV4-1	13	TRBJ2-1	ASSQVGLASGEQF
-	TRBV10-3	13	TRBJ1-3	AIIGPGSSGNTIY
few	TRBV5-5	13	TRBJ2-1	ASSLGAGTLGEQF
many	TRBV5-1	11	TRBJ2-7	ASSLREDYEQY
many	TRBV7-6	11	TRBJ2-3	ASSLVRADTQY
many	TRBV12-3/TRBV12-4	14	TRBJ1-2	ASRQAWGPKPGGYT
few	TRBV4-1	13	TRBJ2-2	ASSQAGRNTGELF